The 17 T cell receptor beta chains in this list originate from one sample, sequenced in a study of blood T cell repertoires in COVID-19. This table comes from immunoSEQ multiplex PCR, and its TCRdb copy is limited to in-frame clones, with some not included. Of 240,000 or so clones listed, about 80% are singletons. Sequenced material: peripheral blood. Source of these receptors: a woman older than 75 with acute or convalescent COVID-19.

This clone has just a few counts. The rearrangement uses TRBV10-3 and TRBJ2-3; 7 bases are a match to TRBD2. The length of the CDR3 is 15 residues. V gave up 6 bases and J gave up 1 base; unmatched junction bases: 7. Germline-derived CDR1 and CDR2 are ENHRY and SYGVKD. CDR3 loop: CAIRGGSGRTDTQYF. In DNA form, the CDR3 reads TGTGCCATCAGGGGGGGTAGCGGGCGCACAGATACGCAGTATTTT.

This clone was seen more than once but under ten times. This sequence joins TRBV7-2 and TRBJ2-5; D is perhaps TRBD1 (5 bases). V shed 2 bases and J shed 11 bases, with 12 bases lying between them. CDR1 is SGHTA, CDR2 FQGNSA, per germline. The CDR3 length is 12 residues. The CDR3: CASSLQGTPQYF. CDR3 DNA sequence: TGTGCCAGCAGCTTACAGGGTACCCCACAGTACTTC.

The chain has TRBV28 and TRBJ1-4; D might be TRBD1 (5 bases). Germline V gene data show CDR1 as MDHEN and CDR2 as SYDVKM. Trimming removed 3 bases at V and 8 bases at J, with 13 bases between. This CDR3 is 14 amino acids long. The CDR3 reads CASSFWQGGEKLFF. CDR3 in DNA: TGTGCCAGCAGTTTTTGGCAGGGAGGGGAAAAACTGTTTTTT.

The J gene is TRBJ2-2, the V gene TRBV3-1 (or the pseudogene TRBV3-2); TRBD2 agrees at 15 bases. The CDR3 spans 19 residues. Germline V gene sequence: CDR1 LGHDT, CDR2 YNNKEL (reference sequence). Germline trimming cut 3 bases from V and 6 bases from J; bases unmatched to any gene: 11. In DNA form, the CDR3 reads TGTGCCAGCAGCCAGCTGGCCGGGACTAGCGGGGGGCGGCCCGGGGAGCTGTTTTTT. Translated, it gives CASSQLAGTSGGRPGELFF.

This rearrangement joins TRBV5-5 to TRBJ1-1; 7 nucleotides line up with TRBD1. The trim removed 2 bases at V and 5 bases at J, leaving 12 bases unmatched. This CDR3 contains 16 residues. Germline CDR1 reads SGHKS; CDR2 reads YYEKEE (reference sequence). The chain's CDR3 is CASSFRSTGFRTEAFF. DNA for the CDR3: TGTGCCAGCAGCTTTCGGTCGACAGGGTTCAGAACTGAAGCTTTCTTT.

The chain links TRBV3-1 (or the pseudogene TRBV3-2) to TRBJ2-3; 8 nucleotides line up with TRBD1. The CDR3 extends over 14 amino acids. CDR1 is LGHDT and CDR2 is YNNKEL in the germline V gene (reference sequence). V lost 4 bases and J lost 2; bases outside the gene matches: 2. CDR3 nucleotide sequence: TGTGCCAGCAGCCGGGACAGGTCCACAGATACGCAGTATTTT. Protein product: CASSRDRSTDTQYF.

The V gene is TRBV19, the J gene TRBJ2-4; TRBD1 agrees at 7 bases. J lost 2 bases, V lost 5 bases, and 12 bases had no gene match. The CDR3 runs 17 residues. The germline V gene has CDR1 LNHDA and CDR2 SQIVND (reference sequence). The CDR3 coding sequence is TGTGCCAGTAGTTTACCCGACAGGGTGGTGTCCAAAAACATTCAGTACTTC. It codes for CASSLPDRVVSKNIQYF.

This rearrangement joins TRBV28 to TRBJ2-3; 7 bases are shared with TRBD1. The CDR3 is made up of 16 amino acids. V shed 5 bases, J shed 1 base, and the junction held 9 bases outside the gene matches. The germline V gene encodes CDR1 MDHEN and CDR2 SYDVKM. CDR3 bases: TGTGCCAGCAGTCCTCACAGGGGTTCGGGCACAGATACGCAGTATTTT. Protein product: CASSPHRGSGTDTQYF.

This chain joins TRBV7-9 and TRBJ2-1; 10 positions match TRBD2. This CDR3 is built from 16 residues. V gave up 6 bases and J gave up 3 bases; unmatched junction bases: 8. The germline V gene encodes CDR1 SEHNR and CDR2 FQNEAQ (reference sequence). The CDR3: CASSTQRGGYYNEQFF. In DNA, the CDR3 is TGTGCCAGCAGTACCCAGCGGGGGGGGTACTACAATGAGCAGTTCTTC.

V is TRBV2 and J is TRBJ2-1; TRBD1 matches at 8 bases. V was clipped by 2 bases and J by 6 bases; unmatched bases: 12. The CDR3 is 17 residues long. Germline V gene data show CDR1 as SNHLY and CDR2 as FYNNEI. The CDR3 protein is CASSELKGQVLGNEQFF. CDR3 nucleotides: TGTGCCAGCAGTGAACTAAAGGGACAGGTTCTAGGCAATGAGCAGTTCTTC.

The V call is TRBV7-8, the J call TRBJ2-5, with TRBD2 as a possible D gene (6 bases). CDR1 is SGHVS and CDR2 is FQNEAQ in the germline V gene. Trimming removed 0 bases at V and 5 bases at J, with 10 bases between. This CDR3 is built from 14 residues. The CDR3 DNA follows: TGTGCCAGCAGCTTAGCGGGGGGTAGGGAGACCCAGTACTTC. Translation gives CASSLAGGRETQYF.

V gene TRBV15 combines with J gene TRBJ1-2; 7 nucleotides match TRBD1. Germline V lookup: CDR1 LNHNV, CDR2 YYDKDF (reference sequence). This CDR3 is 14 amino acids long. V shed 3 bases and J 5 bases; nucleotides not matched to a gene: 6. The CDR3 reads CATSRGGQTYGYTF. DNA for the CDR3: TGTGCCACCAGCAGGGGGGGACAGACTTATGGCTACACCTTC.

The V call is TRBV7-9, the J call TRBJ1-3; 9 nucleotides align to TRBD1. The CDR3 runs 17 residues. Per germline, CDR1 SEHNR and CDR2 FQNEAQ (reference sequence). V lost 3 bases and J lost 4; bases outside the gene matches: 10. The CDR3 DNA sequence: TGTGCCAGCAGCTTTGCCACGACAGGGGGATTGGGAAACACCATATATTTT. As protein: CASSFATTGGLGNTIYF. The full variable domain, rest sourced from reference TRBV7-9 and TRBJ1-3, is DTGVSQNPRHKITKRGQNVTFRCDPISEHNRLYWYRQTLGQGPEFLTYFQNEAQLEKSRLLSDRFSAERPKGSFSTLEIQRTEQGDSAMYLCASSFATTGGLGNTIYFGEGSWLTVV.

CDR3 DNA: TGTGCCAGCTCCCTCACGCGGGTGGAGACCCAGTACTTC. Its protein is CASSLTRVETQYF. The V and J genes are TRBV18 and TRBJ2-5, with a possible D match to TRBD2 (5 bases). The CDR3 has 13 amino acids. From germline, CDR1 is KGHSH and CDR2 LQKENI. V was cut by 6 bases and J by 5 bases, with 13 bases left in between. The variable domain in full, completed from reference TRBV18 and TRBJ2-5, reads NAGVMQNPRHLVRRRGQEARLRCSPMKGHSHVYWYRQLPEEGLKFMVYLQKENIIDESGMPKERFSAEFPKEGPSILRIQQVVRGDSAAYFCASSLTRVETQYFGPGTRLLVL.

The count of this clone is one. The genes are TRBV28 and TRBJ2-4; 10 nucleotides align to TRBD1. Germline V gene lookup returns CDR1 MDHEN and CDR2 SYDVKM. V shed 8 bases, J shed 0 bases, and the junction held 4 bases outside the gene matches. The CDR3 consists of 15 residues. CDR3 sequence reads: CASHGQGVAKNIQYF. Here the CDR3 DNA reads TGTGCCAGCCACGGACAGGGGGTAGCCAAAAACATTCAGTACTTC. The variable domain in full, with the rest retrieved from reference TRBV28 and TRBJ2-4, is DVKVTQSSRYLVKRTGEKVFLECVQDMDHENMFWYRQDPGLGLRLIYFSYDVKMKEKGDIPEGYSVSREKKERFSLILESASTNQTSMYLCASHGQGVAKNIQYFGAGTRLSVL.

This clone was recorded a few times. The genes are TRBV6-6 and TRBJ2-2; possibly TRBD2 for D (6 bases). This CDR3 is built from 15 residues. The V end lost 5 bases, the J end lost 4 bases, and 14 bases lay between the germline ends. Germline CDR1 reads MNHNY; CDR2 reads SVGAGI (reference sequence). For the CDR3, the DNA is TGTGCCAGCAGTCCCGAAGGAGGGATCACCGGGGAGCTGTTTTTT. It translates to CASSPEGGITGELFF.

With regard to this clone: Other DNA sequences in this specimen translate into the identical CDR3. The V gene is TRBV12-3 or TRBV12-4, the J gene TRBJ1-5; D unresolved. V shed 6 bases and J shed 3 bases, with 9 bases lying between them. CDR3 length: 13 amino acids. The CDR3 nucleotides read TGTGCCAGCAGCTTGGGCCTCAATCAGCCCCAGCATTTT. This sequence encodes CASSLGLNQPQHF.